This TCR beta chain was obtained from a study of T cell responses to AZD1222 COVID-19 vaccine. Study observations and caveats: CD4 TCRs linked to vaccination spanned spike, dominating at 160-218 and 743-854. Donors in the cohort were predominantly white British and more often female, and clonal diversity was possibly underestimated.

TCRdb's table, derived via immunoSEQ multiplex PCR, lists solely in-frame clones and lacks some. The sample yields 140,000 to 150,000 clones, about 86% seen once. Concerning this clone itself: Its antigen remains unknown.

The V gene's germline CDR1 is MNHNY and CDR2 SVGAGI (reference sequence). CDR3 length: 12 residues. The V end was cut by 0 bases, the J end by 7 bases, with 6 bases between. Second doses were pooled across both intervals (about 4 or about 12 weeks). The chain has TRBV6-6 and TRBJ1-1, with D possibly being TRBD1 (5 bases). The clonotype was recovered from an adult who received the AZD1222 COVID-19 vaccine. The sample consisted of peripheral blood, taken 28 days after the second AZD1222 dose. The DNA for the CDR3 is TGTGCCAGCAGTTACTCAGGGGATGAAGCTTTCTTT. Its protein product is CASSYSGDEAFF.